The clone carrying this T cell receptor (beta chain) showed up just a few times. Germline lookup yields CDR1 SGHAT and CDR2 FQDESV (reference sequence). This CDR3 is built from 16 residues. V lost 4 bases and J 1 base, leaving 17 bases between the germline ends. These data come from a study of blood T cell repertoires in COVID-19. Overall study context: COVID-19 samples, acute and convalescent, were from the United States, Italy and Spain.

Measured with immunoSEQ multiplex PCR; TCRdb has only the in-frame clones, and not every one. The repertoire holds some 400,000 clones, with around 87% as singletons. The gene calls are TRBV11-1 and TRBJ2-7; TRBD1 is a possible D gene (8 bases). This receptor was obtained from a human donor in a cohort sampled during active COVID-19. Sequences were obtained from peripheral blood. CDR3 sequence reads: CASSYRTGTKSYEQYF. Here the CDR3 DNA reads TGTGCCAGCAGCTATAGGACAGGGACTAAATCCTACGAGCAGTACTTC. Complete variable domain (other parts from reference TRBV11-1 and TRBJ2-7): EAEVAQSPRYKITEKSQAVAFWCDPISGHATLYWYRQILGQGPELLVQFQDESVVDDSQLPKDRFSAERLKGVDSTLKIQPAELGDSAMYLCASSYRTGTKSYEQYFGPGTRLTVT.